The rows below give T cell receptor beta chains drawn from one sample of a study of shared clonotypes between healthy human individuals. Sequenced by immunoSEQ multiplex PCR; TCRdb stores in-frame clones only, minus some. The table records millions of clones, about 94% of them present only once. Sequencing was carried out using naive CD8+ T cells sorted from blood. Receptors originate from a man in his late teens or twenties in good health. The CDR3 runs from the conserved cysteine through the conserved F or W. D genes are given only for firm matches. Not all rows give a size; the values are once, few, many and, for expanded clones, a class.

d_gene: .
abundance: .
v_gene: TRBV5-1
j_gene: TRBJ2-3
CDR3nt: TGCGCCAGCAGTCAACAGGGATGGGGTTTAGGCGACACAGATACGCAGTATTTT
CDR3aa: CASSQQGWGLGDTDTQYF

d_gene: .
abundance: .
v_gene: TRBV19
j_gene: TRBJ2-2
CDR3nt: TGTGCCAGTAGCTCAAGCGCCGGGGAGCTGTTTTTT
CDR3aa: CASSSSAGELFF

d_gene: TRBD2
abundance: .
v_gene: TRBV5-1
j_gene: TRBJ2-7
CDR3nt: TGCGCCAGCAGGCCCGGACTAGCGGGACCCTACGAGCAGTACTTC
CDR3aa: CASRPGLAGPYEQYF

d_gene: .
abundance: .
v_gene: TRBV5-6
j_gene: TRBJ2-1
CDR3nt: TGTGCCAGCAGCTTGGCCGGGGAGAATGAGCAGTTCTTC
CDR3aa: CASSLAGENEQFF

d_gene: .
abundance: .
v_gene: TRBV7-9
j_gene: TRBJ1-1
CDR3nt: TGTGCCAGCAGCTTAGGTGTCGGTGATGAAGCTTTCTTT
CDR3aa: CASSLGVGDEAFF

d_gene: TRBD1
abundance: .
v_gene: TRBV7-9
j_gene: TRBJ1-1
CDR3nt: TGTGCCAGCAGCTTGACAGGGGCCTACACTGAAGCTTTCTTT
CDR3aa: CASSLTGAYTEAFF

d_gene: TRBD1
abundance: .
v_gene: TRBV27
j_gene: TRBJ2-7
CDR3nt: TGTGCCAGCAGCATTACAGGGGGCGGTTACGAGCAGTACTTC
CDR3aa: CASSITGGGYEQYF

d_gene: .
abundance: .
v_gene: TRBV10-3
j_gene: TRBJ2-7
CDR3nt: TGTGCCATCAGTGCACCGGGAACCCGCTACGAGCAGTACTTC
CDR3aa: CAISAPGTRYEQYF

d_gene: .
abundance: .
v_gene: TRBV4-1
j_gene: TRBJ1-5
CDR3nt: TGCGCCAGCAGCCAAGGGACTGCCCTTCATCAGCCCCAGCATTTT
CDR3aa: CASSQGTALHQPQHF

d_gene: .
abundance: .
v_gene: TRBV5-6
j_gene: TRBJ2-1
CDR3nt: TGTGCCAGCAGCCCGGCGGTTAACAGTTACAATGAGCAGTTCTTC
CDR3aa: CASSPAVNSYNEQFF

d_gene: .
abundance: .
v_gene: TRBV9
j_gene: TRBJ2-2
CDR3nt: TGTGCCAGCAGCGCGATGCTTGGGGCCGACAGAGACACCGGGGAGCTGTTTTTT
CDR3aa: CASSAMLGADRDTGELFF

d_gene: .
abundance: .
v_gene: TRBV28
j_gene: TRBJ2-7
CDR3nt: TGTGCCAGCAGTTTATCTCTATTCACGGGCAGCTCCTACGAGCAGTACTTC
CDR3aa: CASSLSLFTGSSYEQYF

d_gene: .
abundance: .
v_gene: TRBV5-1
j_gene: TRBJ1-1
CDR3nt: TGCGCCAGCAGTCACGGGAACACTGAAGCTTTCTTT
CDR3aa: CASSHGNTEAFF

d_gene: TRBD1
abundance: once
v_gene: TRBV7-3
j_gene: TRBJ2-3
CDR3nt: TGTGCCAGCAGCTCTGCCAGGGGGCTCACAGATACGCAGTATTTT
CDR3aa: CASSSARGLTDTQYF

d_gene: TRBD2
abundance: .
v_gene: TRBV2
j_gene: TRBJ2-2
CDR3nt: TGTGCCACCTCGCCTAGCGGCTTGAACACCGGGGAGCTGTTTTTT
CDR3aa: CATSPSGLNTGELFF

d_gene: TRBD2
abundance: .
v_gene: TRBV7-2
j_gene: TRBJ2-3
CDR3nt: TGTGCCAGCAGCTTAATAGCGGGAGTCGGCACAGATACGCAGTATTTT
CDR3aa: CASSLIAGVGTDTQYF

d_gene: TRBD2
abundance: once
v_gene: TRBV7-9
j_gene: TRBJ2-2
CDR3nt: TGTGCCAGCAGCCAAAGTACAGGACTAGAGGCCGGGGAGCTGTTTTTT
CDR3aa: CASSQSTGLEAGELFF

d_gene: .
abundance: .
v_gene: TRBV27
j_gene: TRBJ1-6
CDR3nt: TGTGCCAGCAGTCCACTCCCGGGGCAGTCAGGTTCACCCCTCCACTTT
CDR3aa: CASSPLPGQSGSPLHF

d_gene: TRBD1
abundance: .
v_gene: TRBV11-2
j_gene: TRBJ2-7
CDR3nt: TGTGCCAGCAGCCCGGCAGGGGGTTACGAGCAGTACTTC
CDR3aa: CASSPAGGYEQYF

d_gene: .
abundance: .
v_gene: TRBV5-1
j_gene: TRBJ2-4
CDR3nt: TGCGCCAGCAGCTTGGCTGCTAGTTTAGCGGCCAAAAACATTCAGTACTTC
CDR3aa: CASSLAASLAAKNIQYF

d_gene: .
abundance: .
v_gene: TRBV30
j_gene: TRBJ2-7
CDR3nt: TGTGCCTCCTCGGATGAGTACGAGCAGTACTTC
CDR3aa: CASSDEYEQYF

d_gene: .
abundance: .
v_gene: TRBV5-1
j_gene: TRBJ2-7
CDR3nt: TGCGCCAGCAGCTTAGCCGGGACCACCTACGAGCAGTACTTC
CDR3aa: CASSLAGTTYEQYF

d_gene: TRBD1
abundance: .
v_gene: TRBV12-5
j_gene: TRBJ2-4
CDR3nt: TGTGCTAGTGGTTTCCCAAGGACAGGGAGCGCCAAAAACATTCAGTACTTC
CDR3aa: CASGFPRTGSAKNIQYF

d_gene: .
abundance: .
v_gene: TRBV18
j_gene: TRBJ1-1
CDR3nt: TGTGCCAGCTCAAGTGACAAGGAGAACACTGAAGCTTTCTTT
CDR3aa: CASSSDKENTEAFF

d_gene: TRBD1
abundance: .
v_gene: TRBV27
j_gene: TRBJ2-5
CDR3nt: TGTGCCAGCAGTACAGGGGTCCGGGAGACCCAGTACTTC
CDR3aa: CASSTGVRETQYF

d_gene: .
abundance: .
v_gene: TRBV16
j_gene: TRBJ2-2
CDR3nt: TGTGCCAGCAGCCAATCCATAAGGGGGTTTACCACCGGGGAGCTGTTTTTT
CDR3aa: CASSQSIRGFTTGELFF

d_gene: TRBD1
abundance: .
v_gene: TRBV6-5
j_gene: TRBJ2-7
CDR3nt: TGTGCCAGCACCAGCGGAGACAGGGAGTACTACGAGCAGTACTTC
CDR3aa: CASTSGDREYYEQYF

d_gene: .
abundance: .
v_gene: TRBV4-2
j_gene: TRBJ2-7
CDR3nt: TGTGCCAGCAGCCACGGGGGACCCGAGCAGTACTTC
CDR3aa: CASSHGGPEQYF

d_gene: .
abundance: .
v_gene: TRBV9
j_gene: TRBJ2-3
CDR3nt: TGTGCCAGCAGCGTAGAGGGGGGGACAGATACGCAGTATTTT
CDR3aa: CASSVEGGTDTQYF

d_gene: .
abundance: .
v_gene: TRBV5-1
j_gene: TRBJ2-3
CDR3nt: TGCGCCAGCAGCGACCGGGGGGATACGCAGTATTTT
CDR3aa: CASSDRGDTQYF

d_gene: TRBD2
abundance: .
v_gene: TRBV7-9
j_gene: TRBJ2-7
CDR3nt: TGTGCCAGCAGCTTAGAGATCTGGACTAGCGGCGACGAGCAGTACTTC
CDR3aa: CASSLEIWTSGDEQYF

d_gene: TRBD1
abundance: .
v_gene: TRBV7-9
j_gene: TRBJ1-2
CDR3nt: TGTGCCAGCAGCCCGCCAGACAGGGGTAATGGCTACACCTTC
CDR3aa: CASSPPDRGNGYTF

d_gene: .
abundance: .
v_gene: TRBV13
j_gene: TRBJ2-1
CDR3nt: TGTGCCAGCAGCTTAGGGGGGACTTATAGTAGCTCCTACAATGAGCAGTTCTTC
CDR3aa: CASSLGGTYSSSYNEQFF

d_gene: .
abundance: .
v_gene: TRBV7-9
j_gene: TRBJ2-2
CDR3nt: TGTGCCAGCAGCACGCCCCTGGGCGACGGGGAGCTGTTTTTT
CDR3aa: CASSTPLGDGELFF

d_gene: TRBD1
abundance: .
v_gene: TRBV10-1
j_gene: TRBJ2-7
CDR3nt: TGCGCCAGCAGTGTCGGGACAGCCTACGAGCAGTACTTC
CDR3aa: CASSVGTAYEQYF

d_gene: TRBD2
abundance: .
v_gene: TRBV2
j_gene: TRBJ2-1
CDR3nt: TGTGCCAGCAGTGGGACTAGCGGGCAGTTCTTC
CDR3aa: CASSGTSGQFF

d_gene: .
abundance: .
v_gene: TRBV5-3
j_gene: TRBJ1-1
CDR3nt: TGTGCCGGGGTTGGGCCGGAGAACACTGAAGCTTTCTTT
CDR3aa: CAGVGPENTEAFF

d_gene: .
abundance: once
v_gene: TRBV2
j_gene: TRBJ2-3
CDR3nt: TGTGCCAGCAGTGAAGTACGGGAATCAGATACGCAGTATTTT
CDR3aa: CASSEVRESDTQYF

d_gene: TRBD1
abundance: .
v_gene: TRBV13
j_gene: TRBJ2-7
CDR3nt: TGTGCCAGCAGGACCGCAGGGGGCAGCAACGAGCAGTACTTC
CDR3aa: CASRTAGGSNEQYF

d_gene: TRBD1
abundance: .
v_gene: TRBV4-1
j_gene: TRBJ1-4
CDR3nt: TGCGCCAGCAGCCAAGCGGAACAGGGGCCACTTAATGAAAAACTGTTTTTT
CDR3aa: CASSQAEQGPLNEKLFF

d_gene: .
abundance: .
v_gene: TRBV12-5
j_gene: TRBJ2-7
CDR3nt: TGTGCTAGTGCCGACCCGGGACTGAACTACGAGCAGTACTTC
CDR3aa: CASADPGLNYEQYF

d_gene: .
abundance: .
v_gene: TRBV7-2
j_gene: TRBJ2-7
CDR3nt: TGTGCCAGCAGCCAAATCGGGACTTACACCTACGAGCAGTACTTC
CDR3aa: CASSQIGTYTYEQYF

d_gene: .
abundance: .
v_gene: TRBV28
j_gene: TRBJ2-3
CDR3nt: TGTGCCAGCAGTTTCTCCCCCACAGATACGCAGTATTTT
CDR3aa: CASSFSPTDTQYF

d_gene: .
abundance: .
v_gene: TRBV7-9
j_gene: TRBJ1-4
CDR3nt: TGTGCCAGCAGCTTAGACCCTAATGAAAAACTGTTTTTT
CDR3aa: CASSLDPNEKLFF

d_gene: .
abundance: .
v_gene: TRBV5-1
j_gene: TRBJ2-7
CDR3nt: TGCGCCAGTACGGCCCCAGGACTTACCTACGAGCAGTACTTC
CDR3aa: CASTAPGLTYEQYF

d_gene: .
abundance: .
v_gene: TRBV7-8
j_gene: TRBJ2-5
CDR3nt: TGTGCCAGCAGCCCAGTGGCCCAGTACTTC
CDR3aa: CASSPVAQYF

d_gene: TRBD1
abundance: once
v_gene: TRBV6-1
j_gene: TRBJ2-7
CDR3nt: TGTGCCAGCAGTGAACAAACCGGGACAGAGCTATACGAGCAGTACTTC
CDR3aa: CASSEQTGTELYEQYF

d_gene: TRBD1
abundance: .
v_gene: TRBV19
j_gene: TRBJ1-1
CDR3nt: TGTGCCAGTAGTGTCCCGTGGACAGGGGGCGATGAAGCTTTCTTT
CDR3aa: CASSVPWTGGDEAFF

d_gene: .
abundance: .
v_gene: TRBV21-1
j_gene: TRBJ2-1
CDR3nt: TGTGCCAGCAGCAAAGCAGGTGGGAGTTCCTACAATGAGCAGTTCTTC
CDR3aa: CASSKAGGSSYNEQFF

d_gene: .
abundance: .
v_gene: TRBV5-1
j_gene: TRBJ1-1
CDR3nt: TGCGCCAGCAGCTTAACGCGGATGAACACTGAAGCTTTCTTT
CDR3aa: CASSLTRMNTEAFF

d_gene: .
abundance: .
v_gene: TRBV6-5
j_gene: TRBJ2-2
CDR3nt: TGTGCCAGCAGTTACTCGGCGGTCACCGGGGAGCTGTTTTTT
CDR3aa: CASSYSAVTGELFF

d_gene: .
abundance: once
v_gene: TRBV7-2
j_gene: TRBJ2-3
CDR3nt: TGTGCCAGCAGCTCATATGGACAGTTTTCGTACACAGATACGCAGTATTTT
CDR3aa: CASSSYGQFSYTDTQYF

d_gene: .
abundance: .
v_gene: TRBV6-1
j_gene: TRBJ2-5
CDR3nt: TGTGCCAGCAGTGAAGGCCCGGACAATTGGGGGGAGACCCAGTACTTC
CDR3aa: CASSEGPDNWGETQYF

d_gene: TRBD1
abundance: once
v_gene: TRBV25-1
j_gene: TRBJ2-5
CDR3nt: TGTGCCAGCAGTGACCCCGGGACAGGGCTGTTGGAGACCCAGTACTTC
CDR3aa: CASSDPGTGLLETQYF

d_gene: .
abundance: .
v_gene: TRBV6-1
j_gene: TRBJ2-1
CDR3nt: TGTGCCATTCTTCTCGGAGAGTTAAACAATGAGCAGTTCTTC
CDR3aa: CAILLGELNNEQFF

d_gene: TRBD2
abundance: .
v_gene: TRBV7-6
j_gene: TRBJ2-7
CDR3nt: TGTGCCAGCAGCGTCGGGGGGAGGGAAATCTACGAGCAGTACTTC
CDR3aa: CASSVGGREIYEQYF

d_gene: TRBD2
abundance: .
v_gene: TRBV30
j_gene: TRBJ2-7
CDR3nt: TGTGCCTGGAGTGACCCGGGACTACCCAACCACGAGCAGTACTTC
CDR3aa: CAWSDPGLPNHEQYF

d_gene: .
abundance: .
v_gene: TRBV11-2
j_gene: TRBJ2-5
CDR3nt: TGTGCCAGCAGCTGGCAGGGTCAAGAGACCCAGTACTTC
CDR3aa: CASSWQGQETQYF

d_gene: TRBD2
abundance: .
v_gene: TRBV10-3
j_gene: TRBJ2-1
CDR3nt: TGTGCCATCAGTGAAGGTACTAGCGGGAGTAGTCACAATGAGCAGTTCTTC
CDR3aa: CAISEGTSGSSHNEQFF

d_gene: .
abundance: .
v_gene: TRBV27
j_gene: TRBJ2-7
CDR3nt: TGTGCCAGCAGTCCCCAGCTAGCCCTCGCAAACTCCTACGAGCAGTACTTC
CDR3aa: CASSPQLALANSYEQYF